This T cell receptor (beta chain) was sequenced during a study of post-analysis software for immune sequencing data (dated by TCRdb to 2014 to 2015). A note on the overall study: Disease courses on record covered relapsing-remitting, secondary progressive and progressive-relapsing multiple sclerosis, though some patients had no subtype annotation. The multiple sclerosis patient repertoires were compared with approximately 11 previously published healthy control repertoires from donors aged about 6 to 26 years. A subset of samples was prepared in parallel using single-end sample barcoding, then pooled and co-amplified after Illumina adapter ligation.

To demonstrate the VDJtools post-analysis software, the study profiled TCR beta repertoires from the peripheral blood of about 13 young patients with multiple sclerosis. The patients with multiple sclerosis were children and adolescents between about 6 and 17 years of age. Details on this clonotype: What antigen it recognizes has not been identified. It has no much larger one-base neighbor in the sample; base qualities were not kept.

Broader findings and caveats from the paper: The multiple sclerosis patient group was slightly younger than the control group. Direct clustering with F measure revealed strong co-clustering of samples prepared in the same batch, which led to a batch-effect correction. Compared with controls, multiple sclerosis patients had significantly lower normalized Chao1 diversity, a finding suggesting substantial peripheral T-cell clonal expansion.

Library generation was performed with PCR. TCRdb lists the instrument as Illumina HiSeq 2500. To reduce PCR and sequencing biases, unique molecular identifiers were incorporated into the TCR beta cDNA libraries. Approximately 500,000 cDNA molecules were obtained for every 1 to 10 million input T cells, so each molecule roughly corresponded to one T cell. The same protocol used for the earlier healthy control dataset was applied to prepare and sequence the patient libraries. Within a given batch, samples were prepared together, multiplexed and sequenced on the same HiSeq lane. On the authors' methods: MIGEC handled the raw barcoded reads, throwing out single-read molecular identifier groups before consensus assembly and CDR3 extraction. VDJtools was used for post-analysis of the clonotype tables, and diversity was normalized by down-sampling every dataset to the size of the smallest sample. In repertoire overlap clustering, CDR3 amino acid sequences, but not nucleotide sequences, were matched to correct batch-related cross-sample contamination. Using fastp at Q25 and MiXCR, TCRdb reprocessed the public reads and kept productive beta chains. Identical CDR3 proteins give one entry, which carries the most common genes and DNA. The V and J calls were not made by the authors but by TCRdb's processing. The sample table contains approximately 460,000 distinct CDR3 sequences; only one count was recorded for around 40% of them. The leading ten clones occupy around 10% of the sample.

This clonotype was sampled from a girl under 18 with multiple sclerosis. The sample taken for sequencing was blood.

The DNA is as follows: TGTGCCAGCAGCCGGTCCGGGACAGGCCTCCGAGATACGCAGTATTTT. This codes for CASSRSGTGLRDTQYF. The chain is assembled from TRBV3-1 and TRBJ2-3, with 8 bases in between that match TRBD1. The germline V gene (reference sequence) yields LGHDT for CDR1 and YNNKEL for CDR2. The junction shows trimming of 4 bases on V and 5 bases on J, and the gene matches do not reach 11 bases of it. CDR3 length: 16 amino acids, cysteine to phenylalanine. CDR3 DNA only is kept here, 48 bases in frame from base 1.